This T cell receptor beta chain was recorded in a study of post-analysis software for immune sequencing data. Study at large: Included among the disease courses, which were recorded for the cohort, were relapsing-remitting, secondary progressive and progressive-relapsing multiple sclerosis. Overall study results and limits: Compared with controls, patients showed significantly lower normalized Chao1 diversity. The five TRBV segments detected at higher frequency in patients than in controls included TRBV5-6, TRBV5-1 and TRBV20-1. F-measure co-clustering was strong for batch-matched samples.

CDR1 is MNHEY and CDR2 is SMNVEV in the germline V gene (reference sequence). The CDR3 sequence is 20 residues long. V was cut by 5 bases and J by 0 bases, with 28 bases left in between. This clonotype has just a few counts. Its cognate antigen is unknown. cDNA libraries for TCR beta contained unique molecular identifiers. There were about 0.95 to 11 million T cells, and about 540,000 cDNA molecules came from them. TCRdb recomputed calls from the PCR reads with MiXCR, one row per CDR3 protein. The table includes more than 350,000 distinct CDR3 sequences, roughly 38% detected once. The source material was blood. The sequence came from a girl aged 2-10 years with multiple sclerosis. V and J are TRBV27 and TRBJ1-2, with D hard to call. CDR3 region: CASSTISGVTRSQANYGYTF. The DNA for the CDR3 is TGTGCCAGCAGTACGATAAGCGGCGTGACAAGAAGCCAAGCTAACTATGGCTACACCTTC.